This is a list of T cell receptor beta chains from one sample in a study of blood T cell repertoires in COVID-19. Produced via immunoSEQ multiplex PCR; TCRdb's table is partial and in-frame only. Here the sample spans approximately 280,000 clones, around 90% being singletons. Sequencing was done on a sample of peripheral blood. Receptor source: a woman aged 25-40 years with COVID-19, enrolled during active disease. Both conserved end residues are part of each CDR3. A D gene is named only where the DNA matches it firmly. Size tells how often a clone was seen (once, few, many) or the class of an expanded clone, and some rows leave it out.

TRBV5-1	TRBJ1-4	NA	NA	TGCGCCAGCAGCCTTGGATTAAGGGGGGGAGAAAAACTGTTTTTT	CASSLGLRGGEKLFF
TRBV2	TRBJ2-7	NA	few	TGTGCCAGCAGTGCTGTCGACGAGCAGTACTTC	CASSAVDEQYF
TRBV4-1	TRBJ1-1	NA	NA	TGCGCCAGCAGCCAAGACCCCAGCCCCGGGACTGAAGCTTTCTTT	CASSQDPSPGTEAFF
TRBV12-5	TRBJ2-1	TRBD2	NA	TGTGCTAGTGGTTTTTACAGGGAGGAATCTAGCGGGAACAATGAGCAGTTCTTC	CASGFYREESSGNNEQFF
TRBV5-1	TRBJ2-3	NA	NA	TGCGCCAGCAGCCCGGAGGGGCTGGATACGCAGTATTTT	CASSPEGLDTQYF
TRBV29-1	TRBJ2-3	TRBD2	NA	TGCAGCGTTGATCTAGCGGGAGAGAGCACAGATACGCAGTATTTT	CSVDLAGESTDTQYF
TRBV5-1	TRBJ1-5	TRBD1	NA	TGCGCCAGCAGCTTGACAGGGGCCCGCAATCAGCCCCAGCATTTT	CASSLTGARNQPQHF
TRBV7-9	TRBJ1-1	NA	NA	TGTGCCAGCAGCTTAGCTATCTCTTCGACTGGGGCTTTCTTT	CASSLAISSTGAFF
TRBV28	TRBJ2-7	TRBD2	NA	TGTGCCAGCAGTTTTACTAGCGTCAGCGGGAGCTCCTACGAGCAGTACTTC	CASSFTSVSGSSYEQYF
TRBV18	TRBJ1-1	TRBD1	NA	TGTGCCAGCTCAACAAAACAGGGGGCCGGCACTGAAGCTTTCTTT	CASSTKQGAGTEAFF
TRBV7-8	TRBJ2-2	TRBD2	NA	TGTGCCAGCAGCTTAGTAGCGGGAGCGGGCACCGGGGAGCTGTTTTTT	CASSLVAGAGTGELFF
TRBV9	TRBJ2-3	TRBD2	once	TGTGCCAGCAGCGTATCGTTTCGGCGGGAGGGCCTCTCAGATACGCAGTATTTT	CASSVSFRREGLSDTQYF
TRBV11-2	TRBJ2-1	TRBD2	NA	TGTGCCAGCAGCAGGACTAGCGGAAAGTACAATGAGCAGTTCTTC	CASSRTSGKYNEQFF
TRBV18	TRBJ1-2	TRBD1	NA	TGTGCCAGCTCAGCGTCAGGGGGCGGCTATGGCTACACCTTC	CASSASGGGYGYTF
TRBV5-4	TRBJ2-5	TRBD2	NA	TGTGCCAGCAGCCCCGGACTAGTGGGAAACCAAGAGACCCAGTACTTC	CASSPGLVGNQETQYF
TRBV4-3	TRBJ1-5	NA	NA	TGCGCCAGCAGCCAAAGGCAGGGTGGGCAGCCCCAGCATTTT	CASSQRQGGQPQHF
TRBV18	TRBJ1-4	TRBD1	NA	TGTGCCAGCTCACCCGCTAACAGGGGCACTAATGAAAAACTGTTTTTT	CASSPANRGTNEKLFF
TRBV7-9	TRBJ2-5	TRBD2	NA	TGTGCCAGCAGCTTAGGGCTAGCGGAAAACCAAGAGACCCAGTACTTC	CASSLGLAENQETQYF
TRBV7-2	TRBJ2-3	NA	NA	TGTGCCAGCAGCTTAGGAGGCGGAAACACAGATACGCAGTATTTT	CASSLGGGNTDTQYF
TRBV5-1	TRBJ2-3	NA	NA	TGCGCCAGCAGCAGGGACTTCTCTAGCACAGATACGCAGTATTTT	CASSRDFSSTDTQYF
TRBV10-3	TRBJ1-2	NA	NA	TGTGCCATCAGTGAGTCGAGGGAGTCTTTGCCCTATGGCTACACCTTC	CAISESRESLPYGYTF
TRBV4-1	TRBJ1-3	NA	NA	TGCGCCAGCAGCCCGACATTGTTCTCTGGAAACACCATATATTTT	CASSPTLFSGNTIYF
TRBV11-3	TRBJ1-2	TRBD1	NA	TGTGCCAGCAGCTTGTCCGGGACAGGGGCTGGCTACACCTTC	CASSLSGTGAGYTF
TRBV7-2	TRBJ1-2	TRBD1	once	TGTGCCAGCAGTCCGTGGGGGACAGGGGATGGCTACACCTTC	CASSPWGTGDGYTF
TRBV28	TRBJ1-6	NA	NA	TGTGCCAGCAGTTTCCGACGGGAGATCGCACCCCTCCACTTT	CASSFRREIAPLHF
TRBV24-1	TRBJ2-1	NA	NA	TGTGCCACCAGTCCCTTGACAGGTAACGGGGAGCAGTTCTTC	CATSPLTGNGEQFF
TRBV2	TRBJ1-4	NA	NA	TGTGCCAGCAGTGCCGGGAGCGTGAGTGAAAAACTGTTTTTT	CASSAGSVSEKLFF
TRBV18	TRBJ2-3	TRBD1	NA	TGTGCCAGCTCTCGTGGGACAGGGACCACAGATACGCAGTATTTT	CASSRGTGTTDTQYF
TRBV9	TRBJ2-7	NA	NA	TGTGCCAGCAGCCCAGGTTGGGTATTGGACGAGCAGTACTTC	CASSPGWVLDEQYF
TRBV29-1	TRBJ1-3	NA	NA	TGCAGCGTTGAAGCCGTACGACGCTTTCGGGACACCATATATTTT	CSVEAVRRFRDTIYF
TRBV30	TRBJ2-7	NA	NA	TGTGCCTGGACAGGAAACTACGAGCAGTACTTC	CAWTGNYEQYF
TRBV21-1	TRBJ2-2	NA	NA	TGTGCCAGCAGCAAACTCCTAAAAGTGAATTACGACACCGGGGAGCTGTTTTTT	CASSKLLKVNYDTGELFF
TRBV19	TRBJ1-1	TRBD1	NA	TGTGCCAGTAGTGACAGGGGAACGAACACTGAAGCTTTCTTT	CASSDRGTNTEAFF
TRBV5-1	TRBJ2-3	NA	NA	TGCGCCAGCAGCTTCCAGGGAGGTGGGGCAGATACGCAGTATTTT	CASSFQGGGADTQYF
TRBV30	TRBJ2-1	TRBD1	NA	TGTGCCTGGAGTCAGGGGGCGCGTATGCCCAATGAGCAGTTCTTC	CAWSQGARMPNEQFF
TRBV7-3	TRBJ2-3	NA	once	TGTGCCAGCAGCTTATCTGCCGAGGGGGGGATCGATTTT	CASSLSAEGGIDF
TRBV10-3	TRBJ1-5	NA	once	TGTGCCATCAGTCCAATCAACAATCAGCCCCAGCATTTT	CAISPINNQPQHF
TRBV19	TRBJ1-4	TRBD1	NA	TGTGCCAGTAGTACCTCCTGGGACAGGGAAAGAGGAAAACTGTTTTTT	CASSTSWDRERGKLFF
TRBV7-9	TRBJ2-1	NA	NA	TGTGCCAGCAGCTTAGTTTTTGGCCGCTCCTACAATGAGCAGTTCTTC	CASSLVFGRSYNEQFF
TRBV11-3	TRBJ2-3	TRBD2	NA	TGTGCCAGCAGCTTAGATAGATTTTTAGGAACGGGACTAGCAAACCACTCTAGCACAGATACGCAGTATTTT	CASSLDRFLGTGLANHSSTDTQYF
TRBV6-5	TRBJ1-1	NA	NA	TGTGCCAGCCAGATACAGGGTTTTTCCACTGAAGCTTTCTTT	CASQIQGFSTEAFF
TRBV5-6	TRBJ1-5	NA	NA	TGTGCCAGCAGCTTTCGGGGGATAGAGCCCCAGCATTTT	CASSFRGIEPQHF
TRBV6-1	TRBJ1-2	TRBD1	NA	TGTGCCAGCAGTGAAGCGGGACAGGGCAACTATGGCTACACCTTC	CASSEAGQGNYGYTF
TRBV9	TRBJ2-6	NA	NA	TGTGCCAGCAACCAACCGCGGAGGGGCCCCTTCTCTGGGGCCAACGTCCTGACTTTC	CASNQPRRGPFSGANVLTF
TRBV1	TRBJ2-3	NA	NA	TGCACCAGCAGCCAAGACGGTGGGAGGACAGATACGCAGTATTTT	CTSSQDGGRTDTQYF
TRBV6-4	TRBJ2-3	TRBD2	NA	TGTGCCAGCAGTGACTCTGCGGGAGGGTCCACAGATACGCAGTATTTT	CASSDSAGGSTDTQYF
TRBV7-9	TRBJ2-1	TRBD2	few	TGTGCCAGCAGACCACCAGGGACTAGCGGATACAATGAGCAGTTCTTC	CASRPPGTSGYNEQFF
TRBV30	TRBJ2-2	TRBD1	NA	TGTGCCTGGCAGGGGACAGGGTACACCGGGGAGCTGTTTTTT	CAWQGTGYTGELFF
TRBV5-1	TRBJ1-1	NA	NA	TGCGCCAGCAAGTGGGAGTTGAACACTGAAGCTTTCTTT	CASKWELNTEAFF
TRBV5-8	TRBJ2-3	NA	NA	TGTGCCAGCAGCCAGATTGGAGGTCTGACAGATACGCAGTATTTT	CASSQIGGLTDTQYF
TRBV4-1	TRBJ2-1	NA	NA	TGCGCCAGCAGCCAAGATCTCCGGGGGAATGAGCAGTTCTTC	CASSQDLRGNEQFF
TRBV9	TRBJ1-3	TRBD1	once	TGTGCCAGCAGCCCTTGGACAGGGGGATCTGGAAACACCATATATTTT	CASSPWTGGSGNTIYF
TRBV28	TRBJ1-6	TRBD1	NA	TGTGCCAGCAGTGCCACAGGGGCCTCCTATAATTCACCCCTCCACTTT	CASSATGASYNSPLHF
TRBV19	TRBJ1-2	TRBD1	NA	TGTGCCAGTAGTTCGACAGGGGCGGGTGGCTACACCTTC	CASSSTGAGGYTF